The entry below describes one T cell receptor (beta chain). Germline CDR1 and CDR2: KGHSH and LQKENI. This CDR3 is built from 13 residues. Trimming took 6 bases from V and 10 from J, leaving 13 bases between them. The sample belongs to a study of blood T cell repertoires in COVID-19. Libraries were prepared by immunoSEQ multiplex PCR; TCRdb keeps only in-frame clonotypes and omits some of them. The repertoire holds approximately 77,000 clones, 75% to 85% seen once, with approximately 4.6% in the top ten. Sample: peripheral blood. The V call is TRBV18, the J call TRBJ1-6; D is possibly TRBD1 (6 bases). The receptor was derived from a woman aged 70-85 years with acute or convalescent COVID-19. The CDR3 reads CASSTGGVSPLHF. The CDR3 region has the DNA TGTGCCAGCTCTACTGGGGGCGTATCACCCCTCCACTTT.